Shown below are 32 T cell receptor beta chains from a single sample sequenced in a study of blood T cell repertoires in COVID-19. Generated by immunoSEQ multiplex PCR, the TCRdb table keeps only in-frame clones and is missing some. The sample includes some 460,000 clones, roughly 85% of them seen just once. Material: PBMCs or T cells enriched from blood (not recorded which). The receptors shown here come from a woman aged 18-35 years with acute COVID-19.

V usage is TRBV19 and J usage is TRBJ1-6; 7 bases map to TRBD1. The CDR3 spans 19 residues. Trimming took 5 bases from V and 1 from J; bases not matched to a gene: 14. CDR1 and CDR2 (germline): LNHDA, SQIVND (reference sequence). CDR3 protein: CASSRTDRKHASYNSPLHF. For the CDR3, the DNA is TGTGCCAGTAGTCGGACGGACAGGAAACATGCGTCCTATAATTCACCCCTCCACTTT.

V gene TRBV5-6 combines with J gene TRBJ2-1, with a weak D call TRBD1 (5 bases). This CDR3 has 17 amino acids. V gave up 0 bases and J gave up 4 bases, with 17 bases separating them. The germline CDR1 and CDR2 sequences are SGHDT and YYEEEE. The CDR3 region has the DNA TGTGCCAGCAGCTTGGAAGTTGGCAGGGTGATATACAATGAGCAGTTCTTC. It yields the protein CASSLEVGRVIYNEQFF.

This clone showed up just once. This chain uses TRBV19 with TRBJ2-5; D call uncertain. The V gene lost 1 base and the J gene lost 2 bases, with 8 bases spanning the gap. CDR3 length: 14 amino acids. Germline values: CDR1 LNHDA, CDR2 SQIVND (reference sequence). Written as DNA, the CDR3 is TGTGCCAGTAGTATAGTGAGGAATCAAGAGACCCAGTACTTC. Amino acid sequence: CASSIVRNQETQYF.

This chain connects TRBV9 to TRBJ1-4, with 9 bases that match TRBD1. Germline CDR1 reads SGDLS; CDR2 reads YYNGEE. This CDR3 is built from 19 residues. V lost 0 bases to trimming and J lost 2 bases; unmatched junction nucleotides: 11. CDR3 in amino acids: CASSVASEDRGGTNEKLFF. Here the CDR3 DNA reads TGTGCCAGCAGCGTAGCTTCGGAGGACAGGGGAGGCACTAATGAAAAACTGTTTTTT.

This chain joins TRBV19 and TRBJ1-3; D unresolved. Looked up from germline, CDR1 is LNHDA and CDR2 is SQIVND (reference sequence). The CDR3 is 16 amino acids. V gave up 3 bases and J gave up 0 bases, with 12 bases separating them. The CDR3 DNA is TGTGCCAGTAGTATGCCAACAGTGGACTCTGGAAACACCATATATTTT. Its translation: CASSMPTVDSGNTIYF.

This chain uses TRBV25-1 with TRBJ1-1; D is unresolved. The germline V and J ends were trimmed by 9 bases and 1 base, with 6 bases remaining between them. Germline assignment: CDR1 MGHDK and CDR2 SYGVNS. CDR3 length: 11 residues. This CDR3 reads CASMANTEAFF. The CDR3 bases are TGTGCCAGTATGGCGAACACTGAAGCTTTCTTT.

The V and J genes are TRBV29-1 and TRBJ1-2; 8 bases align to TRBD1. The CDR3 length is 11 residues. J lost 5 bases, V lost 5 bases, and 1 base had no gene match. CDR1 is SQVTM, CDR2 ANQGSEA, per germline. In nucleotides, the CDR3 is TGCAGCGTTACAGGGGGTTATGGCTACACCTTC. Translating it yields CSVTGGYGYTF.

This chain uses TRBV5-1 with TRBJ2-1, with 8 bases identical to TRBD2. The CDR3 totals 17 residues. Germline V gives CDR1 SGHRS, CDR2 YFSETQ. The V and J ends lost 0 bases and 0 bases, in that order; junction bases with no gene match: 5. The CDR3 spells CASSLAGTRASYNEQFF. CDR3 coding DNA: TGCGCCAGCAGCTTGGCCGGGACTAGGGCCTCCTACAATGAGCAGTTCTTC.

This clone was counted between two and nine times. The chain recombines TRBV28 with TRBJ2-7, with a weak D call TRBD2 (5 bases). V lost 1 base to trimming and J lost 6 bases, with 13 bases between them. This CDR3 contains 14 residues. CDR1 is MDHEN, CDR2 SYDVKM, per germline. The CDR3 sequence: CASSLLRDSGEQYF. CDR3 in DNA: TGTGCCAGCAGTTTATTGAGGGATTCCGGCGAGCAGTACTTC.

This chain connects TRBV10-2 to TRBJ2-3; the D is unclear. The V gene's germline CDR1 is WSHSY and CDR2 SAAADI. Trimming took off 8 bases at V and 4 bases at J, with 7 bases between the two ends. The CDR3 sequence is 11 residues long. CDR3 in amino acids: CASALADTQYF. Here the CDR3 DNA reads TGCGCCAGCGCGCTTGCAGATACGCAGTATTTT.

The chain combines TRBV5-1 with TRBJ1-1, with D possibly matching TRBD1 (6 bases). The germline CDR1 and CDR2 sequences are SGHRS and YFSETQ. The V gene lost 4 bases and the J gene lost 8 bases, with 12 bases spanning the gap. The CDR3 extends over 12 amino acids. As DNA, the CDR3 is TGCGCCAGCAGCCCCGGACAGCCCGAAGCTTTCTTT. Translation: CASSPGQPEAFF.

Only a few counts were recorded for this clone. The chain's CDR3 is CASSFTPHTGQGGETQYF. The CDR3 DNA sequence: TGTGCCAGCAGCTTTACCCCACATACAGGGCAGGGAGGGGAGACCCAGTACTTC. This chain links TRBV7-2 with TRBJ2-5, with D possibly TRBD2 on 7 matching bases. CDR3 size: 18 residues. V was trimmed by 3 bases and J by 5 bases, leaving 25 bases between them. Germline V lookup: CDR1 SGHTA, CDR2 FQGNSA.

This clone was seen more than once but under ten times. The CDR3 protein is CAWSGLGLGEQFF. CDR3 coding DNA: TGTGCCTGGAGTGGTCTGGGCCTTGGCGAGCAGTTCTTC. The V call is TRBV30, the J call TRBJ2-1; D is undetermined. V was shortened by 1 base and J by 10 bases, with 14 bases between the two germline ends. Germline V gene lookup returns CDR1 GTSNPN and CDR2 SVGIG (reference sequence). CDR3 length: 13 amino acids.

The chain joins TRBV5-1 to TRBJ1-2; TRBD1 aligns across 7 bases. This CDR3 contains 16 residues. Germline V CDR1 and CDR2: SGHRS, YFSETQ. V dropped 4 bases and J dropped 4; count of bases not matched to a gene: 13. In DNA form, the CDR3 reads TGCGCCAGCAGCCCACGCTTCGACAGGGACTTCTATGGCTACACCTTC. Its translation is CASSPRFDRDFYGYTF.

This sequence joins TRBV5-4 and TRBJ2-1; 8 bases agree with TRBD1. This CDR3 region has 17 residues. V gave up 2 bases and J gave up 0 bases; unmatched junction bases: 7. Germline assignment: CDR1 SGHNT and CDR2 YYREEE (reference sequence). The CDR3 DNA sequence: TGTGCCAGCAGCTTACACAGGACAGGGCTCTCCTACAATGAGCAGTTCTTC. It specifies CASSLHRTGLSYNEQFF.

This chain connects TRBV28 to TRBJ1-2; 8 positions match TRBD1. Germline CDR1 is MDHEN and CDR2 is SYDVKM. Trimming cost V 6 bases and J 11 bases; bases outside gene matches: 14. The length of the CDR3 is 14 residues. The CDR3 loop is CASRISGGLRSYTF. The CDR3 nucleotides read TGTGCCAGCAGGATTTCAGGGGGCTTAAGGTCGTACACCTTC.

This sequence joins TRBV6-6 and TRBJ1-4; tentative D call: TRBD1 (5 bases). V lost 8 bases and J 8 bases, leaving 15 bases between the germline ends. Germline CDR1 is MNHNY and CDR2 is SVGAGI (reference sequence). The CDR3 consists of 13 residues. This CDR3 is CASGRGAREKLFF. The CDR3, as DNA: TGTGCCAGCGGTCGTGGGGCGCGAGAAAAACTGTTTTTT.

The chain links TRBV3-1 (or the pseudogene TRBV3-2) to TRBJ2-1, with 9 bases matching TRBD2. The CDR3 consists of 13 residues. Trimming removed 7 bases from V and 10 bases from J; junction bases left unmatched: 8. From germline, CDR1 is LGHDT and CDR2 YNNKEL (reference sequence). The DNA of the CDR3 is TGTGCCAGCAAAGGTAGCGGGAGCCACGAGCAGTTCTTC. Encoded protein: CASKGSGSHEQFF.

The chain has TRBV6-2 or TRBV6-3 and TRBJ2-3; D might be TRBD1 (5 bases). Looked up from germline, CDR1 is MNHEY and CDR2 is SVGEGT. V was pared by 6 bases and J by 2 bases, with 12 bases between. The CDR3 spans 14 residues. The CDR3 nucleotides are TGTGCCAGCAGCCTGACAGCTCACACAGATACGCAGTATTTT. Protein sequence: CASSLTAHTDTQYF.

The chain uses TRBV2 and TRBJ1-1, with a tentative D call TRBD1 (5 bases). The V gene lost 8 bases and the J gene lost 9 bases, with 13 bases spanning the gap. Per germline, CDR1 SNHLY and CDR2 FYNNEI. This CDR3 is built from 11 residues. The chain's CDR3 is CASGLDSKAFF. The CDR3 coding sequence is TGTGCCAGCGGACTAGACAGTAAAGCTTTCTTT.

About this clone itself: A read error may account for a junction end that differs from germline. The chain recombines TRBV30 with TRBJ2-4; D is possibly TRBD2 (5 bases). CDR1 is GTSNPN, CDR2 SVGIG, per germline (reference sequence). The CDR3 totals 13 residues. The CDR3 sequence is CAWSPDRGWIQYF. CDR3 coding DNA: TGCGCCTGGAGCCCCGACCGGGGATGGATTCAGTACTTC.

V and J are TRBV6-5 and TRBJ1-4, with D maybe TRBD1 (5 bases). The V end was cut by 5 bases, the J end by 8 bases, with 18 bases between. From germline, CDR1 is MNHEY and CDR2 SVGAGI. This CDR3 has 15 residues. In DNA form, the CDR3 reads TGTGCCAGCAGTCAAACGGGGGGAGGTGAGGAAAAACTGTTTTTT. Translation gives CASSQTGGGEEKLFF.

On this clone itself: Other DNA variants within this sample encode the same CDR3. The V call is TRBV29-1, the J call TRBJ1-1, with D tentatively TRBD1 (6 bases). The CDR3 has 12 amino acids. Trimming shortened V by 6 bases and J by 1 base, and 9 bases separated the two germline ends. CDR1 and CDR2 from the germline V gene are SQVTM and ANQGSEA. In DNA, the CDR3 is TGCAGCGTCAGGGGAAAGAACACTGAAGCTTTCTTT. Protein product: CSVRGKNTEAFF.

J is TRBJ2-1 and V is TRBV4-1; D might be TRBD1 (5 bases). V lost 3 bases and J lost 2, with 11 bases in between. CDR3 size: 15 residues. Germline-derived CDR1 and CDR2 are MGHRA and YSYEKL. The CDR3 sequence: CASSQDDRTYNEQFF. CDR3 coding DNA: TGCGCCAGCAGCCAGGACGACAGAACCTACAATGAGCAGTTCTTC.

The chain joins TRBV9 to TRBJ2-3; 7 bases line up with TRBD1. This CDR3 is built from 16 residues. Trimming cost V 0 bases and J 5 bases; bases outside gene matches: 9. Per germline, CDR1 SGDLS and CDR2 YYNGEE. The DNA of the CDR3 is TGTGCCAGCAGCGTAGCTGGGGACAGTAACAGAGATACGCAGTATTTT. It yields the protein CASSVAGDSNRDTQYF. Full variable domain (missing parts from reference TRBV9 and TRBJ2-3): DSGVTQTPKHLITATGQRVTLRCSPRSGDLSVYWYQQSLDQGLQFLIQYYNGEERAKGNILERFSAQQFPDLHSELNLSSLELGDSALYFCASSVAGDSNRDTQYFGPGTRLTVL.

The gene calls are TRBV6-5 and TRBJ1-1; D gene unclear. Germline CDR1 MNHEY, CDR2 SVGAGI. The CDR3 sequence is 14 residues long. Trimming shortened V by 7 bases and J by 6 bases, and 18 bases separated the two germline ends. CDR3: CASTRSEGAAEAFF. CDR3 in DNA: TGTGCCAGCACCAGAAGTGAGGGTGCGGCTGAAGCTTTCTTT.

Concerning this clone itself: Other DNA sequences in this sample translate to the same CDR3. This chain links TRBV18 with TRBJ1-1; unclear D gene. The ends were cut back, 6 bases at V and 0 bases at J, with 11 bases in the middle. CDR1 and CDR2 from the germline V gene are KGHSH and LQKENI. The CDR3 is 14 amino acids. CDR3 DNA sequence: TGTGCCAGCTCTCCGACCGGGTTGAACACTGAAGCTTTCTTT. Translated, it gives CASSPTGLNTEAFF.

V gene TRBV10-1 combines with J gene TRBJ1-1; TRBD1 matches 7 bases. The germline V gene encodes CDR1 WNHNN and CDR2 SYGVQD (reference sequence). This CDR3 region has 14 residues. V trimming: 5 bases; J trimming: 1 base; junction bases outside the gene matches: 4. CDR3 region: CASSRDSQNTEAFF. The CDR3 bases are TGCGCCAGCAGTAGGGACAGCCAGAACACTGAAGCTTTCTTT.

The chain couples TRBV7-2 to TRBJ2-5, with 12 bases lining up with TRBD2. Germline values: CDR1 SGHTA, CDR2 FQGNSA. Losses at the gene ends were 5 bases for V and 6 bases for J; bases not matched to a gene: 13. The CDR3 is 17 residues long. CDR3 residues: CASSPNRLAGVVKTQYF. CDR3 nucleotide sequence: TGTGCCAGCAGCCCCAACCGACTAGCGGGAGTGGTGAAGACCCAGTACTTC.

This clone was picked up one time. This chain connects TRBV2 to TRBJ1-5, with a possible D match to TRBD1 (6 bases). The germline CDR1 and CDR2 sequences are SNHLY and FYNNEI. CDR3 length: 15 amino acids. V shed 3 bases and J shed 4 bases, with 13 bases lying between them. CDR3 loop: CASSDLQGWNQPQHF. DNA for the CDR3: TGTGCCAGCAGTGATCTCCAGGGGTGGAATCAGCCCCAGCATTTT.

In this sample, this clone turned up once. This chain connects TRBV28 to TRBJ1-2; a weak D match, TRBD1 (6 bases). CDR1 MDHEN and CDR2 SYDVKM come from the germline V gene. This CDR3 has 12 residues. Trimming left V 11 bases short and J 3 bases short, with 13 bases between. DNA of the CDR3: TGTGCCGGGGGGGGCGAGGACTATGGCTACACCTTC. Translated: CAGGGEDYGYTF.

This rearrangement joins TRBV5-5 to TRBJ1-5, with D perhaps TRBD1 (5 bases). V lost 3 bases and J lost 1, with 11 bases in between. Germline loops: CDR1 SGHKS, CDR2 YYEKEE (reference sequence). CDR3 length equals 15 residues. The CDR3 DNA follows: TGTGCCAGCAGCTGGTCCGGGGGGAGCAATCAGCCCCAGCATTTT. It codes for CASSWSGGSNQPQHF. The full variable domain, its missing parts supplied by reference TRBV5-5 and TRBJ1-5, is DAGVTQSPTHLIKTRGQQVTLRCSPISGHKSVSWYQQVLGQGPQFIFQYYEKEERGRGNFPDRFSARQFPNYSSELNVNALLLGDSALYLCASSWSGGSNQPQHFGDGTRLSIL.